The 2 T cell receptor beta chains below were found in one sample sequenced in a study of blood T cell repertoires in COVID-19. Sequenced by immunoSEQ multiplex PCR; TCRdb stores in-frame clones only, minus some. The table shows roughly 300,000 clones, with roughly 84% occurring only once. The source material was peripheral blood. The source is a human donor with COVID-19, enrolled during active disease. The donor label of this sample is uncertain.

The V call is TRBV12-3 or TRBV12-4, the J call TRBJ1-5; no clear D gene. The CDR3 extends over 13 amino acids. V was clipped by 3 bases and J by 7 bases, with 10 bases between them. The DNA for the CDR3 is TGTGCCAGCAGTTTCGGAGGTAACCAGCCCCAGCATTTT. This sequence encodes CASSFGGNQPQHF.

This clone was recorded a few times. The CDR3 sequence: CASSQVVQRELNEQFF. CDR3 coding DNA: TGTGCCAGCAGCCAAGTGGTCCAGCGGGAGCTCAATGAGCAGTTCTTC. The J gene is TRBJ2-1, the V gene TRBV3-1 (or the pseudogene TRBV3-2); 8 bases map to TRBD2. CDR3 size: 16 residues. Trimming at V came to 1 base and at J to 6 bases, leaving 8 bases not matched to a gene. Germline-derived CDR1 and CDR2 are LGHDT and YNNKEL (reference sequence).